This T cell receptor beta chain was sequenced during a study of Ad26.COV2.S vaccination and SARS-CoV-2 variants. About this clone: Antigen unknown.

Sequencing was performed with immunoSEQ multiplex PCR; in TCRdb, only in-frame clones are kept and a portion is missing. The sample lists about 420,000 clones, roughly 90% seen once, with 3.5% to 4% in the top ten. Study-level results: Comparable non-spike TCR breadth was observed in vaccine and placebo recipients. Reports say spike-specific CD8+ and CD4+ T cell responses covered substantial breadth after vaccination.

Treatment meaning: approximately 18 received Ad26.COV2.S at low or high dose, single or two shots; five or six received placebo; per-sample allocation not given. The samples were gathered on day 63 after the first injection of vaccine or placebo. The individual, an adult aged 18-55 years, was a donor in Boston. This CDR3 spans 14 amino acids. The V gene's germline CDR1 is SGDLS and CDR2 YYNGEE. V was pared by 4 bases and J by 8 bases, with 8 bases of the junction left unmatched. Material: peripheral blood, obtained in a trial of Ad26.COV2.S vaccine versus placebo. This sequence joins TRBV9 and TRBJ1-2, with 10 bases aligning to TRBD1. The clonotype originates from a person between 18 and 60 years old who received the Ad26.COV2.S COVID-19 vaccine or a placebo. CDR3 DNA: TGTGCCAGCAGCCCGACAGGGGGCGCTGGAGGCTACACCTTC. This gives the protein CASSPTGGAGGYTF.